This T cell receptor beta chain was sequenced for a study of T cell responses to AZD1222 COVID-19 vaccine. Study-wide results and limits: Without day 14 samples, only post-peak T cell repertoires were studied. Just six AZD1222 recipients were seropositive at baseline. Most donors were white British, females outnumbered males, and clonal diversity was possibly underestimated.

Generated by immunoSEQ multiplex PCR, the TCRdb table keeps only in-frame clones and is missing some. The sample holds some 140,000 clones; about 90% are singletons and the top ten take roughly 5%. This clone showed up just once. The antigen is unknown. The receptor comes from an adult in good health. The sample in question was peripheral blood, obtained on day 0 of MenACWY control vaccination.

DNA for the CDR3: TGTGCCAGCAGCCCCGACAGGTGGGAGACCCAGTACTTC. Residues: CASSPDRWETQYF. The rearrangement uses TRBV5-4 and TRBJ2-5, with D possibly matching TRBD1 (6 bases). The CDR3 has 13 amino acids. The V end lost 4 bases, the J end lost 5 bases, and 12 bases lay between the germline ends. Germline CDR1 and CDR2: SGHNT and YYREEE (reference sequence).